Below are 28 T cell receptor beta chains sequenced from a single sample in a study of T-cell memory formation after mild COVID-19. TCRdb re-called the 5' RACE reads through MiXCR, storing one row per CDR3 protein. The data show tens of thousands of distinct CDR3 sequences, more than 8% seen once. The sample was PBMCs or a T cell subset sorted from them (not recorded which). The receptors were sampled from a man younger than 35 who had mild COVID-19 (a few samples of this study predate the infection). Cell type and time point are not known.

The CDR3 loop reads CAISDNQRNGYTF. The DNA for the CDR3 is TGTGCCATCAGTGACAACCAACGGAATGGCTACACCTTC. V and J are TRBV10-3 and TRBJ1-2; D remains ambiguous. The V gene lost 3 bases and the J gene lost 6 bases, with 11 bases spanning the gap. CDR1 and CDR2 from the germline V gene are ENHRY and SYGVKD. This CDR3 is 13 amino acids long.

This chain connects TRBV12-3 or TRBV12-4 to TRBJ1-2; D might be TRBD1 (6 bases). CDR3 size: 13 residues. Between the trimmed V and J ends, which lost 6 bases and 7 bases, there was a span of 15 bases. The CDR3 reads CASRITGSSGYTF. Written as DNA, the CDR3 is TGTGCCAGCAGAATCACAGGGTCGAGTGGCTACACCTTC.

This clonotype was picked up a small number of times. J is TRBJ1-2 and V is TRBV29-1; D is uncertain. Trimming left V 3 bases short and J 2 bases short, with 13 bases between. The CDR3 totals 14 residues. Germline V gene lookup returns CDR1 SQVTM and CDR2 ANQGSEA. The CDR3 DNA follows: TGCAGCGTTGAGAGAGGTATTGAAAACTATGGCTACACCTTC. Protein product: CSVERGIENYGYTF.

This clonotype has just a few counts. The V call is TRBV5-1, the J call TRBJ2-3; D not certain. The CDR3 covers 11 residues. The germline V and J ends were trimmed by 4 bases and 5 bases, with 5 bases remaining between them. Germline V gives CDR1 SGHRS, CDR2 YFSETQ. The CDR3 coding sequence is TGCGCCAGCAGCGAAAAAGATACGCAGTATTTT. Translated: CASSEKDTQYF. The variable domain in full, completed from reference TRBV5-1 and TRBJ2-3, reads KAGVTQTPRYLIKTRGQQVTLSCSPISGHRSVSWYQQTPGQGLQFLFEYFSETQRNKGNFPGRFSGRQFSNSRSEMNVSTLELGDSALYLCASSEKDTQYFGPGTRLTVL.

This sequence joins TRBV15 and TRBJ1-5; D gene ambiguous. Germline loops: CDR1 LNHNV, CDR2 YYDKDF (reference sequence). V shed 3 bases and J shed 10 bases, with 19 bases lying between them. CDR3 length equals 15 residues. In DNA, the CDR3 is TGTGCCACCAGCAGTAACTCCCCCGGGATCGATCCCCAGCATTTT. Translation gives CATSSNSPGIDPQHF.

This clonotype was picked up many times. V and J are TRBV7-2 and TRBJ2-5, with 8 bases identical to TRBD2. The CDR3 is 15 residues long. CDR1 SGHTA and CDR2 FQGNSA come from the germline V gene. Trimming removed 6 bases from V and 2 bases from J; junction bases left unmatched: 8. The CDR3 DNA reads TGTGCCAGCAGTGCGCGTCGGGGGGGGCAAGAGACCCAGTACTTC. It is translated as CASSARRGGQETQYF.

This clonotype was detected many times. The rearrangement joins TRBV20-1 to TRBJ1-1; D gene ambiguous. Trimming cost V 0 bases and J 4 bases, with 12 bases left between them. The CDR3 totals 14 residues. Per germline, CDR1 DFQATT and CDR2 SNEGSKA (reference sequence). The DNA of the CDR3 is TGCAGTGCTAGAGATCGGGTTGGTACCACTGAAGCTTTCTTT. Its translation is CSARDRVGTTEAFF.

V usage is TRBV5-1 and J usage is TRBJ1-4; 12 positions agree with TRBD1. CDR1 SGHRS and CDR2 YFSETQ come from the germline V gene. Losses at the gene ends were 4 bases for V and 5 bases for J; bases not matched to a gene: 6. The CDR3 is 16 amino acids. In DNA, the CDR3 is TGCGCCAGCAGCCGCAGCGGGACAGGGGGCAATGAAAAACTGTTTTTT. This codes for CASSRSGTGGNEKLFF.

This clonotype was seen more than once but under ten times. The rearrangement links TRBV30 to TRBJ2-7; 7 nucleotides match TRBD2. Germline CDR1 GTSNPN, CDR2 SVGIG (reference sequence). The CDR3 extends over 11 amino acids. The ends lost 8 bases at V and 4 bases at J; junction bases unmatched: 5. CDR3 sequence: CAGGVPYEQYF. CDR3 in DNA: TGTGCCGGGGGGGTCCCATACGAGCAGTACTTC. The whole variable domain, remainder taken from reference TRBV30 and TRBJ2-7, is SQTIHQWPATLVQPVGSPLSLECTVEGTSNPNLYWYRQAAGRGLQLLFYSVGIGQISSEVPQNLSASRPQDRQFILSSKKLLLSDSGFYLCAGGVPYEQYFGPGTRLTVT.

This clonotype was seen many times. The chain employs TRBV5-5 and TRBJ2-1, with D possibly TRBD1 on 5 matching bases. V gave up 2 bases and J gave up 4 bases, with 16 bases separating them. Germline V gene data show CDR1 as SGHKS and CDR2 as YYEKEE (reference sequence). The CDR3 extends over 16 amino acids. The CDR3 DNA reads as TGTGCCAGCAGCTTTAGGCAGGGTTTGAGTTACAATGAGCAGTTCTTC. Protein product: CASSFRQGLSYNEQFF. The full variable domain, completed using reference TRBV5-5 and TRBJ2-1, is DAGVTQSPTHLIKTRGQQVTLRCSPISGHKSVSWYQQVLGQGPQFIFQYYEKEERGRGNFPDRFSARQFPNYSSELNVNALLLGDSALYLCASSFRQGLSYNEQFFGPGTRLTVL.

This clonotype came up a few times. The chain uses TRBV28 and TRBJ1-2, with 7 nucleotides matching TRBD1. The CDR3 is 14 residues long. The V and J ends lost 5 bases and 2 bases, in that order; junction bases with no gene match: 5. From germline, CDR1 is MDHEN and CDR2 SYDVKM. CDR3 sequence: CASSTTGENYGYTF. The CDR3 nucleotides read TGTGCCAGCAGTACTACAGGGGAAAACTATGGCTACACCTTC.

This rearrangement joins TRBV7-2 to TRBJ2-5; the D is unclear. The CDR3 sequence is 14 residues long. The ends were cut back, 0 bases at V and 1 base at J, with 6 bases in the middle. Germline values: CDR1 SGHTA, CDR2 FQGNSA. Written as DNA, the CDR3 is TGTGCCAGCAGCTTAGCTTCAGTCCAAGAGACCCAGTACTTC. Encoded protein: CASSLASVQETQYF.

The chain carries TRBV12-5 and TRBJ1-1; no firm D call. In germline, CDR1 is LGHNT, CDR2 FRNRAP. Trimming took 0 bases from V and 5 from J, leaving 7 bases between them. The length of the CDR3 is 13 residues. Here the CDR3 DNA reads TGTGCTAGTGGTTTGGTAGAGGAAACTGAAGCTTTCTTT. Residues: CASGLVEETEAFF.

This clonotype was counted at least ten times. This sequence joins TRBV6-5 and TRBJ2-5; unclear D gene. The germline V gene has CDR1 MNHEY and CDR2 SVGAGI. The V end lost 0 bases, the J end lost 4 bases, and 12 bases lay between the germline ends. This CDR3 comprises 15 residues. The DNA for the CDR3 is TGTGCCAGCAGTTACTCGTACACCGGTGCAGAGACCCAGTACTTC. Protein product: CASSYSYTGAETQYF.

J is TRBJ1-5 and V is TRBV6-1; D call uncertain. Deletions cut 7 bases from V and 2 bases from J, with 15 bases between. Germline-derived CDR1 and CDR2 are MNHNS and SASEGT. CDR3 length: 15 residues. As DNA, the CDR3 is TGTGCCAGCAAGTTCGTGCCCTTCGGCAATCAGCCCCAGCATTTT. Its translation: CASKFVPFGNQPQHF.

This clonotype was found a few times. This chain uses TRBV7-2 with TRBJ2-6; D is uncertain. The CDR3 is 16 residues long. Trimming took 1 base from V and 0 from J, leaving 7 bases between them. Germline CDR1 and CDR2: SGHTA and FQGNSA. The CDR3 protein is CASSLGHFSGANVLTF. DNA of the CDR3: TGTGCCAGCAGCTTAGGACATTTCTCTGGGGCCAACGTCCTGACTTTC.

V usage is TRBV7-2 and J usage is TRBJ1-5; D is uncertain. CDR1 is SGHTA, CDR2 FQGNSA, per germline. CDR3 length: 15 amino acids. V was cut by 1 base and J by 0 bases, with 7 bases left in between. CDR3 nucleotide sequence: TGTGCCAGCAGCTTAGACGGGCTTAGCAATCAGCCCCAGCATTTT. Residues: CASSLDGLSNQPQHF. The whole variable domain, filled in from reference TRBV7-2 and TRBJ1-5, reads GAGVSQSPSNKVTEKGKDVELRCDPISGHTALYWYRQSLGQGLEFLIYFQGNSAPDKSGLPSDRFSAERTGGSVSTLTIQRTQQEDSAVYLCASSLDGLSNQPQHFGDGTRLSIL.

This clonotype was counted ten times or more. The V and J genes are TRBV7-9 and TRBJ2-5, with 10 bases fitting TRBD2. Germline values: CDR1 SEHNR, CDR2 FQNEAQ (reference sequence). Trimming at V came to 4 bases and at J to 4 bases, leaving 12 bases not matched to a gene. CDR3 length: 17 amino acids. CDR3 DNA: TGTGCCAGCAGCTCCCCCAGCGGGGGGGCCGGGATAGAGACCCAGTACTTC. It encodes CASSSPSGGAGIETQYF.

In this sample, this clonotype is medium-sized (0.01 to 0.1%). The V and J genes are TRBV10-2 and TRBJ2-3; 7 bases match TRBD2. Germline CDR1 is WSHSY and CDR2 is SAAADI. J was trimmed by 5 bases and V by 7 bases; bases with no gene match: 9. CDR3 length: 14 residues. For the CDR3, the DNA is TGCGCCAGCAAAGGGGATGCGGGGGTAGATACGCAGTATTTT. Protein: CASKGDAGVDTQYF.

The chain uses TRBV24-1 and TRBJ2-2; no firm D call. V was pared by 0 bases and J by 0 bases, with 10 bases between. This CDR3 comprises 17 residues. Germline-derived CDR1 and CDR2 are KGHDR and SFDVKD. The CDR3 region has the DNA TGTGCCACCAGTGATTTGTCGGGCGGAACGAACACCGGGGAGCTGTTTTTT. Protein: CATSDLSGGTNTGELFF.

The chain joins TRBV5-1 to TRBJ2-3; 14 bases match TRBD2. V shed 4 bases, J shed 3 bases, and the junction held 4 bases outside the gene matches. Germline V CDR1 and CDR2: SGHRS, YFSETQ. The CDR3 runs 16 residues. The CDR3 spells CASSIGTSGGTDTQYF. DNA for the CDR3: TGCGCCAGCAGCATCGGGACTAGCGGGGGAACAGATACGCAGTATTTT.

This clonotype was detected only a few times. The chain is built from TRBV7-2 and TRBJ2-1, with 9 bases lining up with TRBD2. With V trimmed by 1 base and J by 10 bases, 11 bases remained unmatched. Germline V gene sequence: CDR1 SGHTA, CDR2 FQGNSA. CDR3 length: 16 amino acids. The CDR3 reads CASSLDPQRGAWEQFF. The CDR3 region has the DNA TGTGCCAGCAGCTTAGATCCCCAGCGGGGGGCTTGGGAGCAGTTCTTC.

V is TRBV10-3 and J is TRBJ2-7; TRBD1 agrees at 12 bases. Germline V gives CDR1 ENHRY, CDR2 SYGVKD. This CDR3 is built from 14 residues. V lost 5 bases and J lost 7; bases outside the gene matches: 6. DNA of the CDR3: TGTGCCATCAGTACGGGACAGGGGGCGTGGGAGCAGTACGTC. Residues: CAISTGQGAWEQYV.

The sample holds a few counts of this clonotype. The chain has TRBV12-3 or TRBV12-4 and TRBJ2-7; D uncertain. This CDR3 comprises 13 residues. V was shortened by 3 bases and J by 2 bases, with 8 bases between the two germline ends. CDR3 nucleotide sequence: TGTGCCAGCAGTTTGGAACGCACCTACGAGCAGTACGTC. Residues: CASSLERTYEQYV.

This sequence joins TRBV3-1 and TRBJ1-6, with 8 nucleotides matching TRBD1. The germline CDR1 and CDR2 sequences are LGHDT and YNNKEL (reference sequence). The CDR3 runs 17 residues. The V and J ends lost 1 base and 7 bases, in that order; junction bases with no gene match: 9. The CDR3 DNA reads TGTGCCAGCAGCCAAGTTTCAGGGGGCAATTCGAATTCACCCCTCCACTTT. This gives the protein CASSQVSGGNSNSPLHF.

This clonotype was counted only a few times. The chain combines TRBV7-6 with TRBJ2-6; the D call may be TRBD1 or TRBD2 (5 bases each). V gave up 5 bases and J gave up 0 bases, with 17 bases separating them. Germline CDR1 reads SGHVS; CDR2 reads FNYEAQ. This CDR3 contains 18 residues. CDR3 DNA sequence: TGTGCCAGCAGCCCCACGGGACCGATGAGCTCTGGGGCCAACGTCCTGACTTTC. Translated, it gives CASSPTGPMSSGANVLTF. Drawing the rest from reference TRBV7-6 and TRBJ2-6, the complete variable domain is GAGVSQSPRYKVTKRGQDVALRCDPISGHVSLYWYRQALGQGPEFLTYFNYEAQQDKSGLPNDRFSAERPEGSISTLTIQRTEQRDSAMYRCASSPTGPMSSGANVLTFGAGSRLTVL.

This clonotype was counted between two and nine times. The chain combines TRBV27 with TRBJ1-5; D may be TRBD1 (5 bases). The V end was cut by 2 bases, the J end by 5 bases, with 7 bases between. In germline, CDR1 is MNHEY, CDR2 SMNVEV (reference sequence). CDR3 length: 13 residues. This CDR3 is CASSLIRDQPQHF. CDR3 nucleotides: TGTGCCAGCAGTTTAATCAGGGATCAGCCCCAGCATTTT.

The chain links TRBV4-3 to TRBJ1-3; 7 bases match TRBD1. The V gene end was trimmed by 0 bases and the J gene end by 2 bases; junction bases not matched to a gene: 1. In germline, CDR1 is LGHNA, CDR2 YSLEER. CDR3 length: 15 amino acids. Here the CDR3 DNA reads TGCGCCAGCAGCCAAGATACAGGGGCTGGAAACACCATATATTTT. It encodes CASSQDTGAGNTIYF.